The source of this T cell receptor beta chain is a study of CD8 T cells in ankylosing spondylitis. Broader study findings: Within peripheral blood, clones linked to disease were CD8+ and relatively rare. It appeared that ankylosing spondylitis blood was characterized by a TCR beta motif of several highly homologous variants. Significantly higher representation of disease-linked clones was reported for matched ankylosing spondylitis synovial fluid. Earlier work had already found some motif variants in reactive arthritis synovial fluid and blood.

Quantitative 5'-RACE with molecular barcodes was used to make the TCR beta libraries. One entry per CDR3 protein results from TCRdb running MiXCR on the 5' RACE reads. The sample holds fewer than 450,000 distinct CDR3 sequences, under 20% seen once. In regard to this clonotype: Its antigen is unidentified.

Germline CDR1 reads DFQATT; CDR2 reads SNEGSKA (reference sequence). Trimming removed 0 bases at V and 1 base at J, with 10 bases between. This CDR3 is 15 amino acids long. The V gene is TRBV20-1, the J gene TRBJ1-5; TRBD1 might be the D (5 bases). The clonotype was recovered from a male donor with ankylosing spondylitis. The sequenced sample consisted of blood, either unsorted or a sorted T cell fraction (not recorded which). CDR3 loop: CSARDWDGSNQPQHF. The CDR3 DNA reads TGCAGTGCTAGAGATTGGGACGGAAGCAATCAGCCCCAGCATTTT.